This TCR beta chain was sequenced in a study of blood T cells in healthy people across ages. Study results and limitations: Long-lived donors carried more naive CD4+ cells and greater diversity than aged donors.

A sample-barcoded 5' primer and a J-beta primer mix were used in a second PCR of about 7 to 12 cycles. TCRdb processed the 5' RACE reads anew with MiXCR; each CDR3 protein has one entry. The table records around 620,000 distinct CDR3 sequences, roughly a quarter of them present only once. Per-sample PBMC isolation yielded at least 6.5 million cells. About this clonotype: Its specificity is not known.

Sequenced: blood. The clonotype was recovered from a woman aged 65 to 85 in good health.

CDR3 residues: CASSLVGGRENQPQHF. The CDR3 coding sequence is TGTGCCAGCAGTTTAGTGGGGGGGAGGGAAAATCAGCCCCAGCATTTT. The J gene is TRBJ1-5, the V gene TRBV28; the D gene is possibly TRBD1 (5 bases). This CDR3 contains 16 residues. Germline loops: CDR1 MDHEN, CDR2 SYDVKM. V was pared by 2 bases and J by 4 bases, with 15 bases between.